These T cell receptor beta chains were read from a single sample in a study of cytomegalovirus exposure and HLA in healthy donors. The data were produced by immunoSEQ multiplex PCR, yet TCRdb's version contains in-frame clones alone and is incomplete. Of around 200,000 clones listed, just under 75% are singletons. Material for sequencing was PBMCs. These receptors all stem from a woman in her 30s in good health and CMV-seropositive. CDR3s include the opening cysteine and the closing phenylalanine or tryptophan. A D gene is named only where the DNA matches it firmly. Clone size, where shown, is once, few, many, or a class for clones that have expanded.

len	v_gene	j_gene	abundance	d_gene	CDR3aa	CDR3nt
14	TRBV7-9	TRBJ1-1	NA	TRBD1	CASSWDRENTEAFF	TGTGCCAGCAGCTGGGACAGAGAGAACACTGAAGCTTTCTTT
14	TRBV19	TRBJ1-1	NA	TRBD1	CASNHRGTNTEAFF	TGTGCCAGTAACCACAGGGGGACGAACACTGAAGCTTTCTTT
14	TRBV2	TRBJ2-5	NA	NA	CASSGWTNQETQYF	TGTGCCAGCAGTGGGTGGACAAATCAAGAGACCCAGTACTTC
14	TRBV5-1	TRBJ2-3	NA	NA	CASSLGAGTDTQYF	TGCGCCAGCAGCTTAGGGGCCGGAACAGATACGCAGTATTTT
15	TRBV5-1	TRBJ2-3	NA	NA	CASSLETLRPDTQYF	TGCGCCAGCAGCTTGGAAACCTTGAGGCCAGATACGCAGTATTTT
14	TRBV6-1	TRBJ1-2	NA	NA	CAVSGGGTYYGYTF	TGTGCCGTAAGCGGGGGGGGGACCTACTATGGCTACACCTTC
15	TRBV7-7	TRBJ1-3	NA	NA	CASSLGGAGGNTIYF	TGTGCTAGCAGCTTAGGCGGGGCAGGTGGAAACACCATATATTTT
16	TRBV7-9	TRBJ2-3	NA	TRBD2	CSSSLAAGGNTDTQYF	TGTTCCAGCAGCTTAGCGGCGGGGGGCAACACAGATACGCAGTATTTT
19	TRBV7-9	TRBJ2-3	NA	TRBD2	CASSLASLAGGLSVDTQYF	TGTGCCAGCAGCTTAGCGTCACTAGCGGGAGGCCTCTCCGTGGATACGCAGTATTTT
15	TRBV4-1	TRBJ2-7	NA	TRBD2	CASSPRTSGAYEQYF	TGCGCCAGCAGCCCGCGGACTAGCGGGGCCTACGAGCAGTACTTC
14	TRBV4-1	TRBJ1-1	NA	NA	CASSQVPVNTEAFF	TGCGCCAGCAGCCAAGTTCCCGTGAACACTGAAGCTTTCTTT
13	TRBV5-6	TRBJ2-7	NA	TRBD2	CASSSGTSYEQYF	TGTGCCAGCAGCTCCGGGACTAGCTACGAGCAGTACTTC
15	TRBV11-2	TRBJ2-7	once	TRBD2	CASSLVGAGGYEQYF	TGTGCCAGCAGCTTAGTGGGGGCGGGAGGTTACGAGCAGTACTTC
16	TRBV2	TRBJ2-5	NA	NA	CASSERTGLTGETQYF	TGTGCCAGCAGTGAAAGAACAGGACTAACGGGGGAGACCCAGTACTTC
13	TRBV19	TRBJ1-5	NA	NA	CASSMTGVGPQHF	TGTGCCAGTAGTATGACGGGGGTAGGGCCCCAGCATTTT
14	TRBV5-1	TRBJ1-1	NA	TRBD1	CASSLAGGYTEAFF	TGCGCCAGCAGCTTGGCAGGGGGATACACTGAAGCTTTCTTT
14	TRBV25-1	TRBJ1-6	NA	NA	CASSEPGDNSPLHF	TGTGCCAGCAGTGAACCGGGAGATAATTCACCCCTCCACTTT
15	TRBV28	TRBJ1-4	once	NA	CASSLQREPNEKLFF	TGTGCCAGCAGTTTACAGCGGGAGCCTAATGAAAAACTGTTTTTT